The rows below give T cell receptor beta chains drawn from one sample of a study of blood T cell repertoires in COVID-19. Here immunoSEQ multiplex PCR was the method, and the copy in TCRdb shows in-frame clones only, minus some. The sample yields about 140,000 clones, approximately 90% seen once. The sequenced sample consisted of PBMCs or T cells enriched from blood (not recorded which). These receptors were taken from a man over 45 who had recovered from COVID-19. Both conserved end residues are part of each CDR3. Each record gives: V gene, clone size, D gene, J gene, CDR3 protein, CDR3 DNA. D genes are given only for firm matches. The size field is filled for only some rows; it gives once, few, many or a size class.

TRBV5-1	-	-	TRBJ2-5	CASTAGSMGETQYF	TGCGCCAGCACTGCGGGGTCGATGGGGGAGACCCAGTACTTC
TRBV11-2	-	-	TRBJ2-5	CASSLGQATRGWTQYF	TGTGCCAGCAGCTTAGGTCAGGCAACAAGAGGGTGGACCCAGTACTTC
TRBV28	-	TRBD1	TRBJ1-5	CATKGQVNQPQHF	TGTGCCACCAAAGGACAGGTCAATCAGCCCCAGCATTTT
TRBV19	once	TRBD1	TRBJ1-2	CASRIDREYGYTF	TGTGCCAGTAGGATCGACAGGGAATATGGCTACACCTTC
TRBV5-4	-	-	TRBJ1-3	CASSLARGGSGNTIYF	TGTGCCAGCAGCTTGGCCCGAGGGGGTTCCGGAAACACCATATATTTT
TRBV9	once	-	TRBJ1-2	CASSAGESLNYGYTF	TGTGCCAGCAGCGCGGGTGAGTCACTTAACTATGGCTACACCTTC
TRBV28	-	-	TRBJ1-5	CASSLSGKGSNQPQHF	TGTGCCAGCAGTTTGTCCGGGAAGGGCAGCAATCAGCCCCAGCATTTT
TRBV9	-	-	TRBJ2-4	CASSAGQNKNIQYF	TGTGCCAGCAGCGCAGGACAGAATAAAAACATTCAGTACTTC
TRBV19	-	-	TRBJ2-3	CASSISDSTDTQYF	TGTGCCAGTAGTATATCAGACTCCACAGATACGCAGTATTTT
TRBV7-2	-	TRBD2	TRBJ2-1	CASSVTPGREIEQFF	TGTGCCAGCAGCGTCACCCCAGGGCGGGAGATTGAGCAGTTCTTC
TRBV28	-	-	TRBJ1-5	CASSEAGARGNQPQHF	TGTGCCAGTTCCGAAGCGGGGGCGAGGGGCAATCAGCCCCAGCATTTT
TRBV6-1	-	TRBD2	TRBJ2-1	CASSDLATSGSSYNEQFF	TGTGCCAGCAGTGACCTTGCGACTAGCGGGAGCTCCTACAATGAGCAGTTCTTC
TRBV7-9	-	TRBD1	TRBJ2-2	CASSLTGVSGELFF	TGTGCCAGCAGCTTAACAGGGGTATCCGGGGAGCTGTTTTTT
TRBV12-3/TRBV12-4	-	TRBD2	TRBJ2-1	CASSGGGANEQFF	TGTGCCAGCAGTGGCGGGGGGGCCAATGAGCAGTTCTTC
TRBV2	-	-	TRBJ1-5	CASSLSGRPQHF	TGTGCCAGCAGTCTCTCAGGTCGGCCCCAGCATTTT
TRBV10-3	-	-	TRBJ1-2	CAISGSGVYGYTF	TGTGCCATCTCCGGCTCCGGGGTTTATGGCTACACCTTC
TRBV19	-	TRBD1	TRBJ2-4	CASRGTGQLAKNIQYF	TGTGCCAGTAGGGGGACAGGTCAACTAGCCAAAAACATTCAGTACTTC
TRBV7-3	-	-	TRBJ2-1	CASSLFPDSYNEQFF	TGTGCCAGCAGCTTATTCCCAGACTCCTACAATGAGCAGTTCTTC
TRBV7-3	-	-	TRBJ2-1	CASSSGSADTEQFF	TGTGCCAGCAGCTCCGGTAGCGCCGACACTGAGCAGTTCTTC
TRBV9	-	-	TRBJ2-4	CASSVTSVDIQYF	TGTGCCAGCAGCGTAACCTCGGTGGACATTCAGTACTTC
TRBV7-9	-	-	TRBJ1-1	CASLENTEAFF	TGTGCCAGCCTAGAGAACACTGAAGCTTTCTTT
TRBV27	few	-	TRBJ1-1	CASSLFPMTGAMMLANTEAFF	TGTGCCAGCAGTTTATTCCCCATGACAGGAGCCATGATGTTGGCGAACACTGAAGCTTTCTTT
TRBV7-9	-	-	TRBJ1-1	CASSDEQGTEAFF	TGTGCCAGCAGCGACGAGCAGGGGACTGAAGCTTTCTTT
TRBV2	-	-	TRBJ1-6	CASSGGLPTPSPLHF	TGTGCCAGCAGTGGAGGACTTCCGACCCCATCACCCCTCCACTTT
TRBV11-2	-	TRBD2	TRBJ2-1	CASSLGSAGGNEQFF	TGTGCCAGCAGCTTAGGTTCGGCGGGAGGCAATGAGCAGTTCTTC
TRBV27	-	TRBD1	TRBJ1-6	CASSPGTGSRNSPLHF	TGTGCCAGCAGCCCCGGGACAGGGTCTCGAAATTCACCCCTCCACTTT
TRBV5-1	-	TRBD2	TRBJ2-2	CASSPLAGVGTGELFF	TGCGCCAGCAGCCCATTAGCGGGAGTAGGTACCGGGGAGCTGTTTTTT
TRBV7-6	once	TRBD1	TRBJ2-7	CASSLALTGTGGGQYF	TGTGCCAGCAGCTTAGCATTAACCGGGACAGGGGGCGGCCAGTACTTC
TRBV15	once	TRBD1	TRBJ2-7	CATSRDWGGQGFKQYF	TGTGCCACCAGCAGAGATTGGGGGGGACAGGGGTTTAAGCAGTACTTC
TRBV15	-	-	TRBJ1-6	CATSRDSYNSPLHF	TGTGCCACCAGCAGAGACAGCTATAATTCACCCCTCCACTTT
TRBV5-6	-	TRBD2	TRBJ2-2	CASSLGPAGGNTGELFF	TGTGCCAGCAGCTTGGGCCCAGCGGGGGGTAATACCGGGGAGCTGTTTTTT
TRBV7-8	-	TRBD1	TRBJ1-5	CASSPGTGHQPQHF	TGTGCCAGCAGCCCTGGGACAGGTCATCAGCCCCAGCATTTT